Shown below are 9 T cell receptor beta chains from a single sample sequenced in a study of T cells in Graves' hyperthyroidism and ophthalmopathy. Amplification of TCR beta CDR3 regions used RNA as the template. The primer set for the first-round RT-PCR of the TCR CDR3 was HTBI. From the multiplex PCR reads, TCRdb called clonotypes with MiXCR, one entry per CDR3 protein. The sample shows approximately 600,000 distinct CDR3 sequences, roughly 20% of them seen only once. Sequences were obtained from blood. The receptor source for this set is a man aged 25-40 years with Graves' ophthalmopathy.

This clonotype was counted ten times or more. DNA for the CDR3: TGTGCCAGCAAACAAGGACAGGGGGACTCCTACGAGCAGTACTTC. Its translation is CASKQGQGDSYEQYF. The chain uses TRBV2 and TRBJ2-7; 10 bases are a match to TRBD1. The CDR3 extends over 15 amino acids. CDR1 is SNHLY, CDR2 FYNNEI, per germline. J lost 0 bases, V lost 7 bases, and 6 bases had no gene match. Variable domain in full (rest from reference TRBV2 and TRBJ2-7): EPEVTQTPSHQVTQMGQEVILRCVPISNHLYFYWYRQILGQKVEFLVSFYNNEISEKSEIFDDQFSVERPDGSNFTLKIRSTKLEDSAMYFCASKQGQGDSYEQYFGPGTRLTVT.

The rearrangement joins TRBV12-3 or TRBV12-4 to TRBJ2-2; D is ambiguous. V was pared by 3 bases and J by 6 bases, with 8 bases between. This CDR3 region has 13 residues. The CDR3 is CASSLGWAGELFF. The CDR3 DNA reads TGTGCCAGCAGTTTGGGGTGGGCCGGGGAGCTGTTTTTT.

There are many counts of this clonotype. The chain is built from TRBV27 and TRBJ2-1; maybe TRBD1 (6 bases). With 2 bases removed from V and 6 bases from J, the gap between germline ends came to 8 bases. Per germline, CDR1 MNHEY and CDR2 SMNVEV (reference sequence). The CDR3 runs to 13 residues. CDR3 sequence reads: CASSLQGSNEQFF. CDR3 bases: TGTGCCAGCAGTTTACAGGGGAGCAATGAGCAGTTCTTC.

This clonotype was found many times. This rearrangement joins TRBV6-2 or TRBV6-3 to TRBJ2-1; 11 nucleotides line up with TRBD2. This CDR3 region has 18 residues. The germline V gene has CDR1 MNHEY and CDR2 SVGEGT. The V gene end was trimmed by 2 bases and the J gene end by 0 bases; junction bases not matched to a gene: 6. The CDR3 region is CASSYVAGGFSSYNEQFF. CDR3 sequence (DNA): TGTGCCAGCAGTTACGTAGCGGGAGGGTTCAGCTCCTACAATGAGCAGTTCTTC.

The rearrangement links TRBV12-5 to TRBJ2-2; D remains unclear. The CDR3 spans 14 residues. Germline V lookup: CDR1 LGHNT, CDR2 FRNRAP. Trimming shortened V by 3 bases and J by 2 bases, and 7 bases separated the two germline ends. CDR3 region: CASGLEVNTGELFF. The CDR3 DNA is TGTGCTAGTGGTTTAGAAGTTAACACCGGGGAGCTGTTTTTT.

The CDR3 sequence: CSAAAAYWPYQETQYF. The CDR3 region has the DNA TGCAGTGCCGCCGCGGCCTACTGGCCCTACCAAGAGACCCAGTACTTC. This sequence joins TRBV20-1 and TRBJ2-5; D unresolved. The CDR3 contains 16 residues. V was trimmed by 6 bases and J by 0 bases, leaving 20 bases between them. The germline V gene has CDR1 DFQATT and CDR2 SNEGSKA (reference sequence).

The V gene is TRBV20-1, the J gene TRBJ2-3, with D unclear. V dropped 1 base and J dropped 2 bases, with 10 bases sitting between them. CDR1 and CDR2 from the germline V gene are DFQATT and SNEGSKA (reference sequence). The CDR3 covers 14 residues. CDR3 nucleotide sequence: TGCAGTGCTAGAGTAGTCTCAATCACAGATACGCAGTATTTT. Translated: CSARVVSITDTQYF.

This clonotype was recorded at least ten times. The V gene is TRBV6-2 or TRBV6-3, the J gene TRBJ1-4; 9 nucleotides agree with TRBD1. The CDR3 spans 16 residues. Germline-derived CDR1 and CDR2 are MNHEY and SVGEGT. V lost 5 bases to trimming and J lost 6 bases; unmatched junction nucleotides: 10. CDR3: CASSPATGTGHEKLFF. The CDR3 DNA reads TGTGCCAGCAGTCCCGCGACCGGGACAGGGCATGAAAAACTGTTTTTT.

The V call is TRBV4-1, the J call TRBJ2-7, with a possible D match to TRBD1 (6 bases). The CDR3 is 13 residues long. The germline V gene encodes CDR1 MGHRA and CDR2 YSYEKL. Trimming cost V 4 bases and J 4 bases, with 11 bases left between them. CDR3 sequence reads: CASSPHREYEQYF. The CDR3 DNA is TGCGCCAGCAGCCCTCACAGGGAGTACGAGCAGTACTTC.